The entry below describes one T cell receptor (beta chain). As yet, its antigen is unknown. This entry belongs to a study of T cell responses to AZD1222 COVID-19 vaccine. The study, taken as a whole, reports: Possibly, clonal diversity was underestimated; donors were largely white British and included more females. Close to half of all spike-specific TCRs reportedly target regions of the variants that are unmutated. At 160-218 and 743-854, vaccine-associated CD4 TCRs were dominant, and they spanned spike. Seropositivity was recorded at baseline in only a handful of AZD1222 recipients.

V lost 1 base and J lost 6, with 8 bases in between. The length of the CDR3 is 12 residues. CDR1 is SGHRS and CDR2 is YFSETQ in the germline V gene. The repertoire was sequenced with immunoSEQ multiplex PCR; TCRdb's copy has only in-frame clones and lacks some. The repertoire consists of roughly 100,000 clones, with 90% occurring once and the leading ten covering about 5%. Specimen: peripheral blood, collected on day 0 of AZD1222 vaccination. The gene calls are TRBV5-1 and TRBJ2-7; no clear D gene. The receptor's source is an adult in good health. Written as DNA, the CDR3 is TGCGCCAGCAGCTTGTTGCCAGGCGAGCAGTACTTC. Its protein is CASSLLPGEQYF. Supplemented by reference TRBV5-1 and TRBJ2-7, the full variable domain reads KAGVTQTPRYLIKTRGQQVTLSCSPISGHRSVSWYQQTPGQGLQFLFEYFSETQRNKGNFPGRFSGRQFSNSRSEMNVSTLELGDSALYLCASSLLPGEQYFGPGTRLTVT.